Below are 7 T cell receptor beta chains sequenced from a single sample in a study of T cells after yellow fever vaccination. TCRdb reanalysed the 5' RACE reads using MiXCR and keeps one entry per CDR3 protein. The data show 120,000 or so distinct CDR3 sequences, 7.2% seen once. The source material was CD4+ T cells sorted from PBMCs, sampled approximately 40 days after the first yellow fever vaccination. These receptors were collected from a young man who received the YFV17D yellow fever vaccine.

Many counts were recorded for this clonotype. The chain employs TRBV24-1 and TRBJ2-3; D is unclear. Germline V gene lookup returns CDR1 KGHDR and CDR2 SFDVKD. V lost 3 bases, J lost 5 bases, and 8 bases lay in between. CDR3 length: 13 amino acids. The CDR3 sequence is CATSDTTGDTQYF. The CDR3 nucleotides read TGTGCCACCAGTGATACAACGGGAGATACGCAGTATTTT.

This clonotype was seen many times. The CDR3 DNA sequence: TGCAGTGCGGTGTCCTGGGATCAGCCCCAGCATTTT. It specifies CSAVSWDQPQHF. V usage is TRBV20-1 and J usage is TRBJ1-5; no clear D. CDR1 is DFQATT, CDR2 SNEGSKA, per germline (reference sequence). Trimming left V 6 bases short and J 5 bases short, with 11 bases between. The CDR3 totals 12 residues.

This clonotype has just a few counts. The V and J genes are TRBV7-8 and TRBJ1-2; 8 positions match TRBD1. After removal of 1 base from V and 8 bases from J, the junction contained 6 bases not matched to a gene. The CDR3 extends over 14 amino acids. The germline V gene encodes CDR1 SGHVS and CDR2 FQNEAQ. The CDR3 sequence: CASSLVTGEGGYTF. The DNA for the CDR3 is TGTGCCAGCAGCTTAGTGACAGGGGAAGGGGGCTACACCTTC. The full variable domain, its missing parts supplied by reference TRBV7-8 and TRBJ1-2, is GAGVSQSPRYKVAKRGQDVALRCDPISGHVSLFWYQQALGQGPEFLTYFQNEAQLDKSGLPSDRFFAERPEGSVSTLKIQRTQQEDSAVYLCASSLVTGEGGYTFGSGTRLTVV.

This clonotype was detected many times. The chain couples TRBV2 to TRBJ2-5; D might be TRBD1 or TRBD2, each matching 6 bases. From germline, CDR1 is SNHLY and CDR2 FYNNEI. The CDR3 has 12 amino acids. V shed 11 bases and J shed 5 bases, with 15 bases lying between them. The CDR3 nucleotides are TGTGCCGGGGGGCAATGGGTGGAGACCCAGTACTTC. Translation: CAGGQWVETQYF. The full variable domain, its missing parts supplied by reference TRBV2 and TRBJ2-5, is EPEVTQTPSHQVTQMGQEVILRCVPISNHLYFYWYRQILGQKVEFLVSFYNNEISEKSEIFDDQFSVERPDGSNFTLKIRSTKLEDSAMYFCAGGQWVETQYFGPGTRLLVL.

The V gene is TRBV5-5, the J gene TRBJ2-3, with TRBD2 matching over 9 bases. Germline V gene lookup returns CDR1 SGHKS and CDR2 YYEKEE (reference sequence). The CDR3 is 17 amino acids. V dropped 0 bases and J dropped 3; count of bases not matched to a gene: 8. In DNA form, the CDR3 reads TGTGCCAGCAGCTTGGCCGTCGGGCGGGGGGGAACAGATACGCAGTATTTT. Translating it yields CASSLAVGRGGTDTQYF.

The chain uses TRBV2 and TRBJ1-5, with TRBD1 matching 11 bases. Germline CDR1 and CDR2: SNHLY and FYNNEI. This CDR3 region has 18 residues. V was clipped by 8 bases and J by 2 bases; unmatched bases: 14. The CDR3 spells CASCMWTGGATGNQPQHF. The CDR3 DNA is TGTGCCAGCTGTATGTGGACAGGGGGCGCAACTGGCAATCAGCCCCAGCATTTT. The full variable domain, with the rest looked up from reference TRBV2 and TRBJ1-5, is EPEVTQTPSHQVTQMGQEVILRCVPISNHLYFYWYRQILGQKVEFLVSFYNNEISEKSEIFDDQFSVERPDGSNFTLKIRSTKLEDSAMYFCASCMWTGGATGNQPQHFGDGTRLSIL.

This clonotype was detected many times. The chain carries TRBV20-1 and TRBJ2-3; TRBD1 aligns across 7 bases. Losses at the gene ends were 3 bases for V and 6 bases for J; bases not matched to a gene: 6. The CDR3 has 13 amino acids. CDR1 DFQATT and CDR2 SNEGSKA come from the germline V gene (reference sequence). Here the CDR3 reads CSARLRGPDTQYF. The CDR3 nucleotides are TGCAGTGCTAGGTTGAGGGGGCCCGATACGCAGTATTTT.